This TCR beta chain was identified in a study of T-cell reconstitution after alpha-beta-depleted transplantation in children (dated by TCRdb to the mid-2010s). At the level of the whole study: T-cell immune reconstitution after TCRalphabeta/CD19-depleted allogeneic hematopoietic cell transplantation in children was quantitatively tracked in the study by means of TCR repertoire profiling.

This clonotype appeared many times. Its target antigen remains unknown. No much larger clonotype is one base removed from it; base qualities were not supplied. Receptors were amplified or captured by PCR. TCRdb records Illumina HiSeq 2500 as the sequencer. To normalize quantification of the TCRbeta repertoire, the TCR libraries were built with molecular barcoding that relied on unique molecular identifiers. TCRdb redid the processing of the public reads, applying fastp at Q25 and MiXCR, and retained in-frame beta chains. Identical CDR3 proteins give one entry, which carries the most common genes and DNA. The sample records 600,000 to 700,000 distinct CDR3 sequences, roughly 15% of which are singletons. The ten largest clones capture 1.1% of the sample. Counted from cysteine to phenylalanine, this CDR3 has 14 amino acids. Solely the CDR3 DNA is kept, with 42 bases framed from the first base. Trimming removed 6 bases from V and 4 bases from J; the gene matches leave 10 bases unexplained. Looking up the germline V gene (reference sequence) yields CDR1 DFQATT and CDR2 SNEGSKA.

The chain is made from TRBV20-1 and TRBJ2-3, with 7 bases aligning to TRBD2. Source: PBMCs from the stem cell graft donor, taken from the stem cell graft. The receptor comes from a human donor who donated a stem cell graft to a child with acute myeloid leukemia. The CDR3 amino acid sequence is: CSAKARLASDTQYF. The sequence in DNA is TGCAGTGCCAAAGCTAGACTAGCCTCAGATACGCAGTATTTT.